This T cell receptor (beta chain) was captured in a study of cytomegalovirus exposure and HLA in healthy donors. Of note for this clone: As yet, its antigen is unknown.

The germline V gene encodes CDR1 SEHNR and CDR2 FQNEAQ (reference sequence). The CDR3 is 18 residues long. J was trimmed by 5 bases and V by 3 bases; bases with no gene match: 16. PCR was performed using 60 Vbeta and 13 Jbeta primers. Sequencing used immunoSEQ multiplex PCR; TCRdb keeps in-frame clones, though not all of them. The data show 89,000 or so clones, roughly 81% seen once. Study-wide points: Reportedly, TCR beta sequences accurately predicted HLA-A and HLA-B alleles in most subjects. With later analysis, a missense DCLRE1C variant became linked to TCR beta V- and J-gene trimming. Reportedly, fewer N-insertions than the approximately 650-donor mean appeared in an Asian-associated ancestry cluster in a later analysis. Most TCR beta V segments were productive about 87% or about 30% of the time in an earlier analysis.

This rearrangement joins TRBV7-9 to TRBJ2-1; 7 nucleotides agree with TRBD2. The sample was PBMCs. The sequence came from a woman under 30 in good health and CMV-seropositive. Here the CDR3 reads CASSLRLGGTNGDNEQFF. The CDR3 nucleotides are TGTGCCAGCAGCTTGAGGTTGGGTGGGACTAATGGTGACAATGAGCAGTTCTTC.